The entry that follows covers one T cell receptor beta chain sequence. Distinct nucleotide sequences in the sample also encode this CDR3. The source of the sample is a study of blood T cell repertoires in COVID-19. Study-wide background: COVID-19 samples collected from the United States, Italy and Spain covered acute and convalescent phases. Sample material is recorded as cDNA or gDNA derived from T cells, B-cell-depleted T cells, or PBMCs.

Followed over time, Seattle patients had been enrolled while infection was active. Germline V gene sequence: CDR1 SNHLY, CDR2 FYNNEI. CDR3 length equals 13 residues. V was pared by 4 bases and J by 0 bases, with 4 bases between. Original processing notes: Amplification of reference gene primers provided the estimated nucleated cell counts. Sequenced by immunoSEQ multiplex PCR; TCRdb stores in-frame clones only, minus some. V and J calls and clone size are as listed in that table; D and trimming were resolved from the DNA. The sample gives 150,000 to 200,000 clones, 85% to 95% of which show up once; about 2% is in the top ten.

This sequence joins TRBV2 and TRBJ1-5; D gene uncertain. The source of this sequence is a woman aged 60 to 75 with COVID-19, enrolled during active disease. Specimen: peripheral blood. The CDR3 sequence: CASSVNSNQPQHF. CDR3 nucleotides: TGTGCCAGCAGTGTTAATAGCAATCAGCCCCAGCATTTT.